Shown below are 30 T cell receptor beta chains from a single sample sequenced in a study of T cells after yellow fever vaccination. TCRdb independently ran MiXCR on the 5' RACE reads; one entry per CDR3 protein. Of a few hundred thousand distinct CDR3 sequences listed, roughly 4.3% are singletons. Sequenced material: PBMCs, taken 5 days after the yellow fever booster vaccination. The receptors stem from a young man who received the YFV17D yellow fever vaccine.

This clonotype occurred many times. The chain joins TRBV19 to TRBJ2-3, with D uncertain. The CDR3 totals 15 residues. Germline V CDR1 and CDR2: LNHDA, SQIVND (reference sequence). The germline V and J ends were trimmed by 10 bases and 6 bases, with 23 bases remaining between them. The CDR3 loop is CATNRAYPVVDTQYF. CDR3 coding DNA: TGTGCCACAAACCGGGCCTACCCAGTTGTGGATACGCAGTATTTT.

CDR3 protein: CASSTPTRAGGYTF. The CDR3 bases are TGTGCCAGCAGCACCCCGACACGGGCCGGAGGCTACACCTTC. The J gene is TRBJ1-2, the V gene TRBV7-8; D remains ambiguous. The CDR3 is made up of 14 amino acids. Germline CDR1 reads SGHVS; CDR2 reads FQNEAQ. V was clipped by 5 bases and J by 8 bases, with 18 bases between them.

This clonotype has only a few counts. The rearrangement uses TRBV28 and TRBJ2-1; 7 bases are a match to TRBD2. The V gene end was trimmed by 5 bases and the J gene end by 5 bases; junction bases not matched to a gene: 12. Germline V gene data show CDR1 as MDHEN and CDR2 as SYDVKM. The CDR3 sequence is 16 residues long. For the CDR3, the DNA is TGTGCCAGCAGTGGGCGGGGGTTGGGAGGAAACAATGAGCAGTTCTTC. Translated: CASSGRGLGGNNEQFF.

V usage is TRBV29-1 and J usage is TRBJ1-4; 8 nucleotides align to TRBD1. The germline V gene has CDR1 SQVTM and CDR2 ANQGSEA. The length of the CDR3 is 13 residues. Germline trimming cut 6 bases from V and 3 bases from J; bases unmatched to any gene: 3. The CDR3 is CSVGDRSNEKLFF. In nucleotides, the CDR3 is TGCAGCGTAGGGGACAGGTCTAATGAAAAACTGTTTTTT.

The V call is TRBV12-3 or TRBV12-4, the J call TRBJ2-3, with 7 bases identical to TRBD2. After removal of 6 bases from V and 5 bases from J, the junction contained 8 bases not matched to a gene. The CDR3 is 14 residues long. CDR3 in amino acids: CASSRSGGRDTQYF. DNA for the CDR3: TGTGCCAGCAGCCGCTCGGGGGGAAGAGATACGCAGTATTTT.

The sample holds many counts of this clonotype. In nucleotides, the CDR3 is TGTGCCAGCAGCCCCAATTCTAGGCCAGAGACCCAGTACTTC. This encodes CASSPNSRPETQYF. The chain has TRBV12-3 or TRBV12-4 and TRBJ2-5; D uncertain. The CDR3 totals 14 residues. With 6 bases removed from V and 4 bases from J, the gap between germline ends came to 15 bases.

Many counts were recorded for this clonotype. This chain links TRBV29-1 with TRBJ1-1, with D possibly being TRBD1 (5 bases). This CDR3 has 15 amino acids. Trimming shortened V by 6 bases and J by 0 bases, and 17 bases separated the two germline ends. Germline V gives CDR1 SQVTM, CDR2 ANQGSEA. CDR3 DNA sequence: TGCAGCGTAGGAACAGGTTGGGGCATGAACACTGAAGCTTTCTTT. It codes for CSVGTGWGMNTEAFF.

This chain links TRBV7-6 with TRBJ1-2; no reliable D call. The germline CDR1 and CDR2 sequences are SGHVS and FNYEAQ. The germline V and J ends were trimmed by 3 bases and 7 bases, with 21 bases remaining between them. The CDR3 runs to 16 residues. The chain's CDR3 is CASSLGSGIGGFGYTF. CDR3 bases: TGTGCCAGCAGCTTGGGGTCGGGCATCGGAGGCTTTGGCTACACCTTC.

In this sample, this clonotype turned up many times. The chain is built from TRBV6-1 and TRBJ2-2; 12 bases align to TRBD2. The CDR3 has 15 amino acids. CDR1 and CDR2 (germline): MNHNS, SASEGT. J gave up 6 bases and V 2 bases, and 1 base lay outside the gene matches. The DNA of the CDR3 is TGTGCCAGCAGTGAACTAGCGGGGGGGCCCGGGGAGCTGTTTTTT. It is translated as CASSELAGGPGELFF.

The rearrangement links TRBV7-9 to TRBJ2-1; D is unresolved. Trimming left V 3 bases short and J 13 bases short, with 10 bases between. Germline CDR1 and CDR2: SEHNR and FQNEAQ (reference sequence). This CDR3 region has 11 residues. CDR3 DNA sequence: TGTGCCAGCAGCTTGACCATCCCCCAGTTCTTC. It encodes CASSLTIPQFF.

V gene TRBV13 combines with J gene TRBJ2-4, with D possibly being TRBD1 (6 bases). The CDR3 is 14 amino acids. With 6 bases removed from V and 3 bases from J, the gap between germline ends came to 12 bases. From germline, CDR1 is PRHDT and CDR2 FYEKMQ (reference sequence). The CDR3 sequence: CASSTGTNKNIQYF. CDR3 DNA: TGTGCCAGCAGTACCGGGACAAACAAAAACATTCAGTACTTC. Complete variable domain (other parts from reference TRBV13 and TRBJ2-4): AAGVIQSPRHLIKEKRETATLKCYPIPRHDTVYWYQQGPGQDPQFLISFYEKMQSDKGSIPDRFSAQQFSDYHSELNMSSLELGDSALYFCASSTGTNKNIQYFGAGTRLSVL.

This clonotype occurred a few times. CDR3 sequence: CASSPWSGGYNEQFF. The CDR3 DNA reads as TGTGCCAGCAGCCCATGGAGCGGGGGTTACAATGAGCAGTTCTTC. This chain joins TRBV7-2 and TRBJ2-1, with TRBD2 matching 8 bases. V gave up 5 bases and J gave up 4 bases; unmatched junction bases: 7. This CDR3 is built from 15 residues. The germline CDR1 and CDR2 sequences are SGHTA and FQGNSA. Complete variable domain (other parts from reference TRBV7-2 and TRBJ2-1): GAGVSQSPSNKVTEKGKDVELRCDPISGHTALYWYRQSLGQGLEFLIYFQGNSAPDKSGLPSDRFSAERTGGSVSTLTIQRTQQEDSAVYLCASSPWSGGYNEQFFGPGTRLTVL.

The chain links TRBV11-2 to TRBJ2-3; TRBD2 might be the D (6 bases). The CDR3 is 15 residues long. V dropped 0 bases and J dropped 5 bases, with 12 bases sitting between them. Germline CDR1 and CDR2: SGHAT and FQNNGV. The CDR3 protein is CASSLDPGGLDTQYF. The CDR3 DNA follows: TGTGCCAGCAGCTTAGATCCCGGAGGGTTAGATACGCAGTATTTT.

This clonotype was detected only a few times. The chain combines TRBV19 with TRBJ2-6; D may be TRBD2 (7 bases). CDR3 length: 17 residues. Trimming took off 3 bases at V and 0 bases at J, with 12 bases between the two ends. Germline CDR1 LNHDA, CDR2 SQIVND (reference sequence). The CDR3 sequence is CASSIGGPNSGANVLTF. The CDR3 DNA sequence: TGTGCCAGTAGTATCGGGGGGCCGAACTCTGGGGCCAACGTCCTGACTTTC.

This clonotype was recorded at least ten times. The chain employs TRBV4-3 and TRBJ2-3, with D maybe TRBD1 (5 bases). The CDR3 consists of 16 residues. Germline V lookup: CDR1 LGHNA, CDR2 YSLEER. V lost 3 bases to trimming and J lost 2 bases, with 15 bases between them. The DNA of the CDR3 is TGCGCCAGCAGCCAGGATTTGGGGCTTAACACAGATACGCAGTATTTT. This codes for CASSQDLGLNTDTQYF.

Ten or more counts support this clonotype. V and J are TRBV4-3 and TRBJ2-2; D call uncertain. CDR3 length equals 13 residues. The germline V gene encodes CDR1 LGHNA and CDR2 YSLEER. V lost 3 bases and J lost 4, with 6 bases in between. The CDR3 DNA reads as TGCGCCAGCAGCCAGCTCTTCACCGGGGAGCTGTTTTTT. Translated, it gives CASSQLFTGELFF.

The J gene is TRBJ2-1, the V gene TRBV19; D is unresolved. This CDR3 spans 12 amino acids. The V gene's germline CDR1 is LNHDA and CDR2 SQIVND (reference sequence). Trimming left V 0 bases short and J 13 bases short, with 10 bases between. The CDR3 region is CASSIERAAQFF. In DNA, the CDR3 is TGTGCCAGTAGTATAGAAAGGGCAGCCCAGTTCTTC.

This clonotype has just a few counts. The rearrangement joins TRBV7-2 to TRBJ1-2; D might be TRBD1 (5 bases). Germline V gives CDR1 SGHTA, CDR2 FQGNSA. V was cut by 2 bases and J by 6 bases, with 13 bases left in between. This CDR3 is 14 amino acids long. The CDR3: CASSLMGGGDGYTF. As DNA, the CDR3 is TGTGCCAGCAGCTTAATGGGAGGAGGGGATGGCTACACCTTC. The entire variable domain, with the rest obtained from reference TRBV7-2 and TRBJ1-2, is as follows: GAGVSQSPSNKVTEKGKDVELRCDPISGHTALYWYRQSLGQGLEFLIYFQGNSAPDKSGLPSDRFSAERTGGSVSTLTIQRTQQEDSAVYLCASSLMGGGDGYTFGSGTRLTVV.

In the case of this clonotype: The junction departs from germline at one end; a sequencing error may be responsible. J is TRBJ2-2 and V is TRBV15, with 11 nucleotides matching TRBD2. The germline V gene has CDR1 LNHNV and CDR2 YYDKDF (reference sequence). The CDR3 extends over 20 amino acids. In DNA form, the CDR3 reads TGTGCCTCCAGCAGAGTTGTAGAGGTGTTGGCTAGCGGGGGGTCCGGGGAGCTGTTTTTT. It translates to CASSRVVEVLASGGSGELFF.

The chain joins TRBV4-2 to TRBJ2-7; a possible D gene is TRBD2 (5 bases). Germline values: CDR1 LGHNA, CDR2 YNFKEQ. The CDR3 is 14 amino acids. Trimming took 4 bases from V and 0 from J, leaving 10 bases between them. CDR3 loop: CASSRLGSSYEQYF. CDR3 DNA sequence: TGTGCCAGCAGCCGTTTGGGGAGCTCCTACGAGCAGTACTTC.

Many counts were recorded for this clonotype. The chain has TRBV5-1 and TRBJ2-5; D remains ambiguous. The CDR3 runs 12 residues. V was pared by 3 bases and J by 5 bases, with 8 bases between. CDR1 is SGHRS, CDR2 YFSETQ, per germline. CDR3 DNA sequence: TGCGCCAGCAGCTGGACCCATGAGACCCAGTACTTC. Amino acids: CASSWTHETQYF.

This clonotype was detected only a few times. The rearrangement links TRBV5-1 to TRBJ1-6; D uncertain. Looked up from germline, CDR1 is SGHRS and CDR2 is YFSETQ. V lost 0 bases and J 6 bases, leaving 10 bases between the germline ends. The CDR3 spans 15 residues. Written as DNA, the CDR3 is TGCGCCAGCAGCTTGGTCGCGCGTGGTAATTCACCCCTCCACTTT. It yields the protein CASSLVARGNSPLHF.

The CDR3, as DNA: TGTGCCAGCAAGTGGGGGGGGACCAATGAGCAGTTCTTC. Translation gives CASKWGGTNEQFF. V is TRBV5-6 and J is TRBJ2-1, with 7 nucleotides matching TRBD2. This CDR3 has 13 residues. V was clipped by 6 bases and J by 6 bases; unmatched bases: 6. Germline CDR1 reads SGHDT; CDR2 reads YYEEEE.

This clonotype was found a few times. This chain links TRBV7-2 with TRBJ2-3, with 7 nucleotides matching TRBD2. V was clipped by 8 bases and J by 3 bases; unmatched bases: 11. This CDR3 has 15 residues. Germline V gene data show CDR1 as SGHTA and CDR2 as FQGNSA. CDR3 nucleotide sequence: TGTGCCAGCGTCCCCTTGGGGGGGGGGACAGATACGCAGTATTTT. As protein: CASVPLGGGTDTQYF. The entire variable domain, with the rest obtained from reference TRBV7-2 and TRBJ2-3, is as follows: GAGVSQSPSNKVTEKGKDVELRCDPISGHTALYWYRQSLGQGLEFLIYFQGNSAPDKSGLPSDRFSAERTGGSVSTLTIQRTQQEDSAVYLCASVPLGGGTDTQYFGPGTRLTVL.

This clonotype was found a few times. V and J are TRBV5-6 and TRBJ2-2, with D possibly TRBD1 on 6 matching bases. Trimming cost V 3 bases and J 7 bases, with 16 bases left between them. Germline CDR1 reads SGHDT; CDR2 reads YYEEEE. This CDR3 is 15 amino acids long. The CDR3 DNA reads TGTGCCAGCAGCTATGCGCAGATGGGACACGGGGAGCTGTTTTTT. This encodes CASSYAQMGHGELFF. Combining the CDR3 with reference TRBV5-6 and TRBJ2-2 gives the whole variable domain DAGVTQSPTHLIKTRGQQVTLRCSPKSGHDTVSWYQQALGQGPQFIFQYYEEEERQRGNFPDRFSGHQFPNYSSELNVNALLLGDSALYLCASSYAQMGHGELFFGEGSRLTVL.

This clonotype showed up just a few times. The chain has TRBV20-1 and TRBJ1-1, with D possibly being TRBD1 (5 bases). The CDR3 loop spans 11 amino acids. CDR1 and CDR2 (germline): DFQATT, SNEGSKA (reference sequence). The V end was cut by 5 bases, the J end by 1 base, with 5 bases between. This CDR3 reads CSAGQNTEAFF. The DNA of the CDR3 is TGCAGTGCTGGACAGAACACTGAAGCTTTCTTT.

The chain employs TRBV7-2 and TRBJ2-7; D perhaps matches TRBD2 (7 bases). CDR1 is SGHTA and CDR2 is FQGNSA in the germline V gene. The CDR3 is made up of 14 amino acids. Deletions cut 2 bases from V and 2 bases from J, with 10 bases between. In DNA form, the CDR3 reads TGTGCCAGCAGCTTATGGGGGGGCACCTACGAGCAGTACGTC. Its translation is CASSLWGGTYEQYV.

There are a few counts of this clonotype. The chain has TRBV12-3 or TRBV12-4 and TRBJ1-1; D possibly corresponds to TRBD1 (6 bases). With 6 bases removed from V and 0 bases from J, the gap between germline ends came to 17 bases. CDR3 length: 16 amino acids. CDR3 in amino acids: CASRGDKLALNTEAFF. Written as DNA, the CDR3 is TGTGCCAGCAGGGGGGACAAGCTAGCCTTGAACACTGAAGCTTTCTTT.

The chain combines TRBV21-1 with TRBJ2-5; whether TRBD1, the table's D call, matches the DNA was not checked. TRBV21-1 is a pseudogene. This CDR3 contains 14 residues. The CDR3 DNA reads as TGTGCCAGCAGCAAAACAGGGGGCCAAGAGACCCAGTACTTC. It is translated as CASSKTGGQETQYF.

This clonotype was observed a handful of times. This chain uses TRBV11-1 with TRBJ2-3; 10 bases fit TRBD1. The V segment lost 5 bases and the J segment 4 bases; nucleotides outside the gene matches: 12. This CDR3 has 17 residues. Germline CDR1 reads SGHAT; CDR2 reads FQDESV (reference sequence). Written as DNA, the CDR3 is TGTGCCAGCAGCACCCGGATGGGACAGGGGATCGCAGATACGCAGTATTTT. Protein product: CASSTRMGQGIADTQYF.